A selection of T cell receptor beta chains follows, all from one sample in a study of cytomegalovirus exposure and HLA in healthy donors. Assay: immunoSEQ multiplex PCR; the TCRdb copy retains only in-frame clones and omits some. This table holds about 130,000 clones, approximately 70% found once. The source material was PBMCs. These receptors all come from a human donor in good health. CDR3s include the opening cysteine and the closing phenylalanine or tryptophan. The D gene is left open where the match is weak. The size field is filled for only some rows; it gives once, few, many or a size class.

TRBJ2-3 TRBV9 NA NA TGTGCCAGCAGCGTAGGGAGGGGCGGCGGGAGCACAGATACGCAGTATTTT CASSVGRGGGSTDTQYF
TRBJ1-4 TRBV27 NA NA TGTGCCAGCAGCTTATTCGGGACACTAAATGAAAAACTGTTTTTT CASSLFGTLNEKLFF
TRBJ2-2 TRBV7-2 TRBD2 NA TGTGCCAGCAGCATCAAGACGGGACTAGTAGTAACCGGGGAGCTGTTTTTT CASSIKTGLVVTGELFF
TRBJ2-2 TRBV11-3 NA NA TGTGCCAGCAGCTTAGCATTTGGGGCGGCGAACACCGGGGAGCTGTTTTTT CASSLAFGAANTGELFF
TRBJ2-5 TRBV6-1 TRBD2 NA TGTGCCAGCAGTGAATCGGGTCGTAGAGATCCCTGGACTAGCGGGAGTCCAGAGACCCAGTACTTC CASSESGRRDPWTSGSPETQYF
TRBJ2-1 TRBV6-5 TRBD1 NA TGTGCCAGCAGTCGCCGACAGGGCTCCTACAATGAGCAGTTCTTC CASSRRQGSYNEQFF
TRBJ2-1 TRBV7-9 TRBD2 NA TGTGCCAGCAGCTTCCAGAGGACAGCGGGAGGCTATGAGCAGTTCTTC CASSFQRTAGGYEQFF
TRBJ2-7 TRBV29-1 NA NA TGCAGCGTTGGGGGGCGCGGCGCCTACGAGCAGTACTTC CSVGGRGAYEQYF
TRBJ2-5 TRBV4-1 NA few TGCGCCAGCAGCCAAGTCGGTAGCGGTTGGGAGACCCAGTACTTC CASSQVGSGWETQYF
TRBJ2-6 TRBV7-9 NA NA TGTGCCAGCAGCTTCGGGAGTGGGGCCAACGTCCTGACTTTC CASSFGSGANVLTF
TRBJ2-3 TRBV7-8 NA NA TGTGCCAGCAGCGGCCCCCGGAGTAATACGCAGTATTTT CASSGPRSNTQYF
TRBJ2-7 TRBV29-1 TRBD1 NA TGCAGCGTTGAAGAGGCTTCGGGACAGGGGTTAGAGCAGTACTTC CSVEEASGQGLEQYF
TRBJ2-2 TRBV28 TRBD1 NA TGTGCCAGCAGTTTGCCACAGGGGGCGATCGGGGAGCTGTTTTTT CASSLPQGAIGELFF
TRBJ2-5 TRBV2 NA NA TGTGCCAGCAGTGCAATGGTAGTTAGAGAGACCCAGTACTTC CASSAMVVRETQYF
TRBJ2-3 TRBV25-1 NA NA TGTGCCAGCAAGGGGAGCGGGAGCACAGATACGCAGTATTTT CASKGSGSTDTQYF
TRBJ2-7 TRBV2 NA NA TGTGCCAGCCAACAGGGCTACGAGCAGTACTTC CASQQGYEQYF
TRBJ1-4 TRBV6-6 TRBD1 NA TGTGCCAGCAGTCACCGGGACAGGGGGAATGAAAAACTGTTTTTT CASSHRDRGNEKLFF
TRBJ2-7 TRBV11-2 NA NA TGTGCCAGCAGCTCTTCTTCCTACGAGCAGTACTTC CASSSSSYEQYF
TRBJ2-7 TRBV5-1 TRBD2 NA TGCGCCAGCAGCCCACCGGGACTAGCGGGAACCTACGAGCAGTACTTC CASSPPGLAGTYEQYF
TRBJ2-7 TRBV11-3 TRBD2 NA TGTGCCAGCAGACCTGGGACTAGCGATCCCTACGAGCAGTACTTC CASRPGTSDPYEQYF
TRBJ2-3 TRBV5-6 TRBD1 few TGTGCCAGCAGAACCGGACAGGCAAGCACAGATACGCAGTATTTT CASRTGQASTDTQYF
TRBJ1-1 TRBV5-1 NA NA TGCGCCAGCAGCTGGGGTGGGGGGAGGAACACTGAAGCTTTCTTT CASSWGGGRNTEAFF
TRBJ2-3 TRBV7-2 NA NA TGTGCCAGCAGCGGCGGAAATACGCAGTATTTT CASSGGNTQYF
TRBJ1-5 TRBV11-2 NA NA TGTGCCAGCAGCTTAGATAGAACAGGCAATCAGCCCCAGCATTTT CASSLDRTGNQPQHF
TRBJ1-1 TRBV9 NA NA TGTGCCAGCAGCGCCGTTGAGGCCACTGAAGCTTTCTTT CASSAVEATEAFF
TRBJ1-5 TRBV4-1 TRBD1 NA TGCGCCAGCAGCCAGATAGGTAGGGACAGGAATCAGCCCCAGCATTTT CASSQIGRDRNQPQHF
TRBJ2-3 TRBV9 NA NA TGTGCCAGCAGCGTAGCGGGAGCGGCAGATACGCAGTATTTT CASSVAGAADTQYF
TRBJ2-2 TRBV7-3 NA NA TGTGCCAGCAGCCCTAGCCCGGGCACCGGGGAGCTGTTTTTT CASSPSPGTGELFF
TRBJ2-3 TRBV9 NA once TGTGCCAGCAGCGCAAAACAGGGTTTGGGCACAGATACGCAGTATTTT CASSAKQGLGTDTQYF
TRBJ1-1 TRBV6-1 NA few TGTGCCAGCAGAAGAGGACAGCCGCCCAAAGCTTTCTTT CASRRGQPPKAFF
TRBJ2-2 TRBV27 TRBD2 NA TGTGCCAGCAAGGGTAGCGGGAGAGGCGGGGAGCTGTTTTTT CASKGSGRGGELFF
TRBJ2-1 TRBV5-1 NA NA TGCGCCAGCAGCTTGGCCCTGGGCTTAATGGAGTTCTTC CASSLALGLMEFF
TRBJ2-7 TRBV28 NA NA TGTGCCAGCAGTTTGGCGCAACTTCAGGACGAGCAGTACTTC CASSLAQLQDEQYF
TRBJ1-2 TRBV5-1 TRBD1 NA TGCGCCAGCAGGGGACAGGGTCTATTCAGGAACTATGGCTACACCTTC CASRGQGLFRNYGYTF
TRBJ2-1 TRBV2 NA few TGTGCCAGCAATGAGCAGGGTGAGCAGTTCTTC CASNEQGEQFF
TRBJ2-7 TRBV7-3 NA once TGTGCCAGCAGCCTAACAGGGAGCTCCTACGAGCAGTACTTC CASSLTGSSYEQYF
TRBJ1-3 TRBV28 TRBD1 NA TGTGCCAGCAGCCCTCCCGGGGACAGGAACACCATATATTTT CASSPPGDRNTIYF
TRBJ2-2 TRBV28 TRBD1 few TGTGCCAGCTACAAGACAGGGGGGGCCGGGGAGCTGTTTTTT CASYKTGGAGELFF
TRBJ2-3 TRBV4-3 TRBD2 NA TGCGCCAGCAGCCAAGATGGAGGGGAGGGTACAGATACGCAGTATTTT CASSQDGGEGTDTQYF
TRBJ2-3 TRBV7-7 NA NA TGTGCTAGCAGCCCGGGGGGCCCTAATACGCAGTATTTT CASSPGGPNTQYF
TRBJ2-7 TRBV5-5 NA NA TGTGCCAGCAGCTTCCCGACGGAGCATGGAGTCTCCTCCTTCTCCTACGAGCAGTACTTC CASSFPTEHGVSSFSYEQYF
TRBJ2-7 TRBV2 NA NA TGTGCCAGCAGTGAAGGGATAGCGGTCTCCTACGAGCAGTACTTC CASSEGIAVSYEQYF
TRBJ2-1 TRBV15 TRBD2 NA TGTGCCACCAGCTTGGGACTAGCGGGTAACAATGAGCAGTTCTTC CATSLGLAGNNEQFF
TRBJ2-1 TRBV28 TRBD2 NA TGTGCCAGCAGTCCCGCTGGGACTAGTGTCGATGAGCAGTTCTTC CASSPAGTSVDEQFF
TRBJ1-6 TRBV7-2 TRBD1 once TGTGCCAGCAGCGACAGCCGGGACAGGGAAAATTCACCCCTCCACTTT CASSDSRDRENSPLHF
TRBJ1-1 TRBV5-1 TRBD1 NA TGCGCCAGCAGCGTACAGGGGTTAGGGGACACTGAAGCTTTCTTT CASSVQGLGDTEAFF
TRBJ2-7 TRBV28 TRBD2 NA TGTGCCAGCAGCCCCACTAGCGGAGCACCTCCAGATTACGAGCAGTACTTC CASSPTSGAPPDYEQYF
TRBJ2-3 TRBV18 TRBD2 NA TGTGCCAGCTCACCACCGGTTAGCGGGTACACAGATACGCAGTATTTT CASSPPVSGYTDTQYF
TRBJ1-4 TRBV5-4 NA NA TGTGCCAGCAGCTCCGGGGGGCAGGGCCGCGAAAAACTGTTTTTT CASSSGGQGREKLFF
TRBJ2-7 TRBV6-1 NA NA TGTGCCAGCAGTGGAAAACAGGAACAGGGTTCCTACGAGCAGTACTTC CASSGKQEQGSYEQYF
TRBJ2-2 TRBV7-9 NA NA TGTGCCAGCAGCTTAATAGCGGCGAACACCGGGGAGCTGTTTTTT CASSLIAANTGELFF
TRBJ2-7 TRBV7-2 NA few TGTGCCAGCAGCTTTTTTGGGCAGAGCTACGAGCAGTACTTC CASSFFGQSYEQYF
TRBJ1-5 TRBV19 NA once TGTGCCAGCACGGCGGGGGAACGGAGCAATCAGCCCCAGCATTTT CASTAGERSNQPQHF
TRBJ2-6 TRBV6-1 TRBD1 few TGTGCCAGCAGTGAAGCCCGGGGCAGGGGGCTTGGGGCCAACGTCCTGACTTTC CASSEARGRGLGANVLTF
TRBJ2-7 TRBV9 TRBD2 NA TGTGCCAGCAGCGTTGGGACTAGCGACTACGAGCAGTACTTC CASSVGTSDYEQYF
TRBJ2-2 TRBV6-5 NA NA TGTGCCAGCAGTTACTTCGGCCGGGGAGACGGGGAGCTGTTTTTT CASSYFGRGDGELFF
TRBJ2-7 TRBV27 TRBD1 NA TGTGCCAGCAGTCCCGAGACAGGGGGCCAAGACGAGCAGTACTTC CASSPETGGQDEQYF
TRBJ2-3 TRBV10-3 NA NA TGTGCCATCAGTGATCCAGGCGGGGGCACAGATACGCAGTATTTT CAISDPGGGTDTQYF
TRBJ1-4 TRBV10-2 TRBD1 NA TGCGCCAGCAGTCCCCGGACAGGGGTGGAAGAAAAACTGTTTTTT CASSPRTGVEEKLFF